This T cell receptor (beta chain) was profiled in a study of CD8 T cells in ankylosing spondylitis. Study-level results: Both synovial fluid and blood in reactive arthritis had previously been reported to carry some motif variants. In peripheral blood, disease-linked CD8+ clones occurred at relatively low frequencies. Blood of patients with ankylosing spondylitis appeared to be characterized by a TCR beta motif of several highly homologous variants. Disease-linked clones were reportedly significantly enriched in matched ankylosing spondylitis synovial fluid.

In the case of this clonotype: Its antigen is not known.

Germline V gene sequence: CDR1 SGHVS, CDR2 FQNEAQ. The V end was cut by 3 bases, the J end by 10 bases, with 16 bases between. The CDR3 extends over 14 amino acids. TCR beta libraries were made by quantitative 5'-RACE with molecular barcodes. One entry per CDR3 protein, called by TCRdb with MiXCR from the 5' RACE reads. The sample contains about 800,000 distinct CDR3 sequences, over 9.5% of which appear only once. The TCR originated in a male donor with ankylosing spondylitis. Sequenced sample: blood, either unsorted or a sorted T cell fraction (not recorded which). The V gene is TRBV7-8, the J gene TRBJ2-1; TRBD2 might be the D (6 bases). The CDR3, as DNA: TGTGCCAGCAGCTTCTTGGACTGGAGGGGCGAGCAGTTCTTC. It is translated as CASSFLDWRGEQFF. Based on the CDR3 plus reference TRBV7-8 and TRBJ2-1, the full variable domain is GAGVSQSPRYKVAKRGQDVALRCDPISGHVSLFWYQQALGQGPEFLTYFQNEAQLDKSGLPSDRFFAERPEGSVSTLKIQRTQQEDSAVYLCASSFLDWRGEQFFGPGTRLTVL.